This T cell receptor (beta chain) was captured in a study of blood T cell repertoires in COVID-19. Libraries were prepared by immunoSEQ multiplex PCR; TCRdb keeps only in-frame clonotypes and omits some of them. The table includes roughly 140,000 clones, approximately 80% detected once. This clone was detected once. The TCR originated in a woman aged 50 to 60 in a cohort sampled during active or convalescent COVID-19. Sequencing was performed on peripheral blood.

CDR3 sequence reads: CAISSGQGGGYTF. In DNA form, the CDR3 reads TGTGCCATCAGCTCGGGACAGGGAGGCGGCTACACCTTC. The V and J genes are TRBV10-3 and TRBJ1-2, with TRBD1 matching over 9 bases. Germline CDR1 is ENHRY and CDR2 is SYGVKD. Trimming at V came to 6 bases and at J to 8 bases, leaving 7 bases not matched to a gene. CDR3 length: 13 residues.